The 23 T cell receptor beta chains below all came from one sample that was sequenced in a study of blood T cell repertoires in COVID-19. Produced via immunoSEQ multiplex PCR; TCRdb's table is partial and in-frame only. The data contain about 200,000 clones, roughly 90% of them singletons. Sequences were obtained from peripheral blood. Source of these receptors: a man younger than 30 with active or convalescent COVID-19.

V and J are TRBV15 and TRBJ2-1; 12 bases match TRBD2. Germline V lookup: CDR1 LNHNV, CDR2 YYDKDF (reference sequence). This CDR3 comprises 16 residues. With 3 bases clipped from V and 4 bases from J, the junction kept 4 bases outside the gene matches. The CDR3 is CATSRGLAGLYNEQFF. The CDR3 coding sequence is TGTGCCACCAGCAGGGGACTAGCGGGTTTATACAATGAGCAGTTCTTC.

V usage is TRBV19 and J usage is TRBJ2-3; D is possibly TRBD1 (6 bases). The CDR3 covers 15 residues. Trimming stripped 5 bases from V and 0 bases from J, with 12 bases between. In germline, CDR1 is LNHDA, CDR2 SQIVND (reference sequence). CDR3 sequence: CASSAGTQSTDTQYF. The DNA for the CDR3 is TGTGCCAGTAGTGCCGGGACACAAAGCACAGATACGCAGTATTTT.

The DNA for the CDR3 is TGTGCCAGCAGGGGGGAGGGGAACTATGGCTACACCTTC. Encoded protein: CASRGEGNYGYTF. This chain uses TRBV2 with TRBJ1-2, with D perhaps matching TRBD1 (5 bases). CDR3 length equals 13 residues. The V and J ends lost 6 bases and 2 bases respectively, with 10 bases between them. Germline CDR1 is SNHLY and CDR2 is FYNNEI.

J is TRBJ2-3 and V is TRBV27, with 13 bases fitting TRBD2. CDR3 length equals 16 residues. Looked up from germline, CDR1 is MNHEY and CDR2 is SMNVEV (reference sequence). Losses at the gene ends were 5 bases for V and 4 bases for J; bases not matched to a gene: 6. CDR3 nucleotide sequence: TGTGCCAGCAGTCATACCGGGACTAGCGGGGCAGATACGCAGTATTTT. It translates to CASSHTGTSGADTQYF.

The J gene is TRBJ2-1, the V gene TRBV19; 7 nucleotides match TRBD2. The trim removed 6 bases at V and 0 bases at J, leaving 5 bases unmatched. Germline V gene sequence: CDR1 LNHDA, CDR2 SQIVND (reference sequence). The CDR3 runs 15 residues. The CDR3, as DNA: TGTGCCAGTAGGATGGGAGGGAGCTCCTACAATGAGCAGTTCTTC. Translated: CASRMGGSSYNEQFF.

V gene TRBV5-1 combines with J gene TRBJ1-1; tentative D call: TRBD1 (5 bases). Trimming stripped 0 bases from V and 3 bases from J, with 15 bases between. The CDR3 loop spans 16 amino acids. Germline CDR1 SGHRS, CDR2 YFSETQ. In nucleotides, the CDR3 is TGCGCCAGCAGCTTGGGATTGGGGGGTTCGGACACTGAAGCTTTCTTT. Its translation: CASSLGLGGSDTEAFF.

The rearrangement joins TRBV7-8 to TRBJ2-5, with 11 nucleotides matching TRBD2. This CDR3 is 20 amino acids long. CDR1 SGHVS and CDR2 FQNEAQ come from the germline V gene. Trimming took 5 bases from V and 4 from J; bases not matched to a gene: 21. The CDR3 DNA reads as TGTGCCAGCAGCCTGGCGATGGGACCGGCGACTAGCGGGGACATAGAGACCCAGTACTTC. Amino acid sequence: CASSLAMGPATSGDIETQYF.

V gene TRBV2 combines with J gene TRBJ1-6; 7 bases match TRBD1. The length of the CDR3 is 15 residues. Germline V gene lookup returns CDR1 SNHLY and CDR2 FYNNEI. J lost 3 bases, V lost 4 bases, and 3 bases had no gene match. This CDR3 is CASSGGQSYNSPLHF. CDR3 coding DNA: TGTGCCAGCAGTGGGGGACAGAGCTATAATTCACCCCTCCACTTT.

This clone was found once. The genes are TRBV2 and TRBJ1-5; 10 bases line up with TRBD1. The trim removed 0 bases at V and 0 bases at J, leaving 14 bases unmatched. The germline gives CDR1 SNHLY, CDR2 FYNNEI. CDR3 size: 21 residues. CDR3 bases: TGTGCCAGCAGTGAAGCGCTTCGGGGGGGACAGGGGCGATATAGCAATCAGCCCCAGCATTTT. It encodes CASSEALRGGQGRYSNQPQHF.

V is TRBV4-1 and J is TRBJ2-7, with D tentatively TRBD2 (6 bases). Germline V gives CDR1 MGHRA, CDR2 YSYEKL. CDR3 length: 14 residues. V was trimmed by 5 bases and J by 3 bases, leaving 14 bases between them. The CDR3 protein is CASSVPGLHYEQYF. The CDR3 DNA reads as TGCGCCAGCAGCGTACCGGGACTCCACTACGAGCAGTACTTC.

The genes are TRBV12-3 or TRBV12-4 and TRBJ2-7, with TRBD1 matching 9 bases. This CDR3 is 13 amino acids long. V trimming: 7 bases; J trimming: 3 bases; junction bases outside the gene matches: 4. The DNA of the CDR3 is TGTGCCAGCACCCTGGGACAGGGCTACGAGCAGTACTTC. The encoded protein is CASTLGQGYEQYF.

This chain uses TRBV27 with TRBJ1-3, with 7 positions matching TRBD1. The trim removed 4 bases at V and 1 base at J, leaving 4 bases unmatched. Germline V gene data show CDR1 as MNHEY and CDR2 as SMNVEV (reference sequence). The CDR3 covers 15 residues. DNA for the CDR3: TGTGCCAGCAGTTACCAGGGGGGTTCTGGAAACACCATATATTTT. Translated, it gives CASSYQGGSGNTIYF.

Here the CDR3 reads CASSPGTGTNEKLFF. The CDR3 DNA sequence: TGTGCCAGCAGTCCAGGGACAGGGACTAATGAAAAACTGTTTTTT. The chain couples TRBV6-4 to TRBJ1-4, with 9 positions matching TRBD1. CDR1 MRHNA and CDR2 SNTAGT come from the germline V gene. The CDR3 sequence is 15 residues long. V was pared by 5 bases and J by 2 bases, with 3 bases of the junction left unmatched.

The chain couples TRBV5-1 to TRBJ1-2, with a weak D call TRBD1 (6 bases). The CDR3 covers 14 residues. Trimming took off 3 bases at V and 4 bases at J, with 13 bases between the two ends. CDR1 is SGHRS, CDR2 YFSETQ, per germline. The CDR3 DNA reads as TGCGCCAGCAGCTCGACAGGTGAAGTCTATGGCTACACCTTC. Amino acid sequence: CASSSTGEVYGYTF.

The J gene is TRBJ2-3, the V gene TRBV5-1, with D maybe TRBD1 (6 bases). Trimming pared 1 base from V and 0 bases from J, leaving 9 bases between. This CDR3 is 15 amino acids long. Germline assignment: CDR1 SGHRS and CDR2 YFSETQ. CDR3 protein: CASSLNRASTDTQYF. The CDR3 DNA reads as TGCGCCAGCAGCTTGAACAGGGCTAGCACAGATACGCAGTATTTT.

V and J are TRBV7-2 and TRBJ2-1, with 10 bases aligning to TRBD1. Germline V gene data show CDR1 as SGHTA and CDR2 as FQGNSA. The CDR3 has 16 amino acids. Losses at the gene ends were 5 bases for V and 5 bases for J; bases not matched to a gene: 9. The CDR3 sequence: CASSTYRDRGNNEQFF. The CDR3, as DNA: TGTGCCAGCAGCACTTACCGGGACAGGGGCAACAATGAGCAGTTCTTC.

V usage is TRBV2 and J usage is TRBJ1-1; TRBD1 agrees at 11 bases. CDR3 size: 14 residues. Looked up from germline, CDR1 is SNHLY and CDR2 is FYNNEI. With V trimmed by 8 bases and J by 0 bases, 2 bases remained unmatched. The CDR3 loop reads CASGQGALNTEAFF. Written as DNA, the CDR3 is TGTGCCAGCGGACAGGGGGCCTTGAACACTGAAGCTTTCTTT.

The chain recombines TRBV30 with TRBJ2-2; D is uncertain. This CDR3 comprises 14 residues. CDR1 and CDR2 from the germline V gene are GTSNPN and SVGIG (reference sequence). Trimming removed 6 bases from V and 2 bases from J, with 13 bases in between. As DNA, the CDR3 is TGTGCCTGCCTCGTCCGAGCCAACACCGGGGAGCTGTTTTTT. Translating it yields CACLVRANTGELFF.

CDR3 DNA sequence: TGCAGCGCAACAGGGGGCTTGTGGGCCGGGGAGCTGTTTTTT. It translates to CSATGGLWAGELFF. The V call is TRBV29-1, the J call TRBJ2-2; 9 positions agree with TRBD1. V dropped 7 bases and J dropped 6; count of bases not matched to a gene: 9. The germline CDR1 and CDR2 sequences are SQVTM and ANQGSEA. The CDR3 runs to 14 residues.

The chain links TRBV5-5 to TRBJ1-5; D is ambiguous. The CDR3 has 14 amino acids. Germline values: CDR1 SGHKS, CDR2 YYEKEE (reference sequence). V was shortened by 4 bases and J by 0 bases, with 8 bases between the two germline ends. The CDR3 loop is CASSAGNSNQPQHF. The CDR3, as DNA: TGTGCCAGCAGCGCCGGGAATAGCAATCAGCCCCAGCATTTT. Full variable domain (outside the CDR3, taken from reference TRBV5-5 and TRBJ1-5): DAGVTQSPTHLIKTRGQQVTLRCSPISGHKSVSWYQQVLGQGPQFIFQYYEKEERGRGNFPDRFSARQFPNYSSELNVNALLLGDSALYLCASSAGNSNQPQHFGDGTRLSIL.

The genes are TRBV5-4 and TRBJ1-6, with D uncertain. The CDR3 is 16 residues long. CDR1 SGHNT and CDR2 YYREEE come from the germline V gene (reference sequence). The germline V and J ends were trimmed by 0 bases and 4 bases, with 11 bases remaining between them. The CDR3: CASSLAGDKYNSPLHF. In DNA form, the CDR3 reads TGTGCCAGCAGCTTGGCCGGAGATAAATATAATTCACCCCTCCACTTT.

This clone occurred once. The chain links TRBV7-9 to TRBJ2-7; D might be TRBD2 (5 bases). Between the trimmed V and J ends, which lost 1 base and 7 bases, there was a span of 14 bases. Germline lookup yields CDR1 SEHNR and CDR2 FQNEAQ (reference sequence). The CDR3 extends over 14 amino acids. The CDR3 DNA reads TGTGCCAGCAGCTTAGGACGCGGGCCGGGTGAGCAGTACTTC. Translated, it gives CASSLGRGPGEQYF.

The chain carries TRBV2 and TRBJ1-6; TRBD1 might be the D (5 bases). V lost 4 bases to trimming and J lost 8 bases, with 9 bases between them. In germline, CDR1 is SNHLY, CDR2 FYNNEI. This CDR3 is 13 amino acids long. CDR3: CASSGGEDSPLHF. The CDR3 coding sequence is TGTGCCAGCAGTGGGGGCGAGGATTCACCCCTCCACTTT.